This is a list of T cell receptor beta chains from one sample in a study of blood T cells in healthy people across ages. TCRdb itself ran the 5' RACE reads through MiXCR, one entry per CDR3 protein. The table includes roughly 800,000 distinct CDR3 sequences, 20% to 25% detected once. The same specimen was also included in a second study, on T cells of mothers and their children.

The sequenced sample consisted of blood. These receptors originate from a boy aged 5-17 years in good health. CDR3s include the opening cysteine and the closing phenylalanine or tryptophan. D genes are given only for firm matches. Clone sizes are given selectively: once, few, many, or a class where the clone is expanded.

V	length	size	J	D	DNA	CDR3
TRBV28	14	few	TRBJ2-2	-	TGTGCCAGCAGCCTTAGCGGTAGCACCGGGGAGCTGTTTTTT	CASSLSGSTGELFF
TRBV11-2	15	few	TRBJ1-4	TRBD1	TGTGCCAGCAGCCAGGAGGACAGGGGAGAGGAAAAACTGTTTTTT	CASSQEDRGEEKLFF
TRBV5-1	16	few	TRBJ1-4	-	TGCGCCAGCAGCTTGGAAGGGGGAGGAACTAATGAAAAACTGTTTTTT	CASSLEGGGTNEKLFF
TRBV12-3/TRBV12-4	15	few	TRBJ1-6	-	TGTGCCAGCAGCCCTGACGACGCCAGTAATTCACCCCTCCACTTT	CASSPDDASNSPLHF
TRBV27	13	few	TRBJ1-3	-	TGTGCCAGCAGTTTACTTCTCGGAAACACCATATATTTT	CASSLLLGNTIYF
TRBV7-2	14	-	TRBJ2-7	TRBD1	TGTGCCAGCAGCAAATCAGGGGGCCCTTACGAGCAGTACTTC	CASSKSGGPYEQYF
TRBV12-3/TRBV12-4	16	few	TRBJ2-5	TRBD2	TGTGCCAGCAGGGCCGGGACTAGCGGGGTTCAAGAGACCCAGTACTTC	CASRAGTSGVQETQYF
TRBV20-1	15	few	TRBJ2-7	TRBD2	TGCAGTGCTAGAGATCTTCGGGACTACTCCTACGAGCAGTACTTC	CSARDLRDYSYEQYF
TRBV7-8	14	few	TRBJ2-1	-	TGTGCCAGCAGCTTGACGCAGGAGTACAATGAGCAGTTCTTC	CASSLTQEYNEQFF
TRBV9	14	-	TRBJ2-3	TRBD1	TGTGCCAGAGGGGCAGGGGGTGTAACAGATACGCAGTATTTT	CARGAGGVTDTQYF